These T cell receptor beta chains were read from a single sample in a study of cytomegalovirus exposure and HLA in healthy donors. TCRdb's table, derived via immunoSEQ multiplex PCR, lists solely in-frame clones and lacks some. Of about 160,000 clones in the sample, around 78% were seen once. The specimen was PBMCs. These receptors were taken from a woman aged 40 to 50 in good health and CMV-seronegative. CDR3s include the opening cysteine and the closing phenylalanine or tryptophan. A D gene is named only where the DNA matches it firmly. Clone sizes are given selectively: once, few, many, or a class where the clone is expanded.

j_call	d_call	v_call	clone_size	cdr3_aa	cdr3_nt
TRBJ1-6	NA	TRBV7-9	once	CASSLVYYNSPLHF	TGTGCCAGCAGCTTAGTCTATTATAATTCACCCCTCCACTTT
TRBJ1-3	NA	TRBV25-1	NA	CASRGQGTGNTIYF	TGTGCCAGCAGGGGCCAGGGTACAGGAAACACCATATATTTT
TRBJ2-2	TRBD1	TRBV13	few	CASSLGQGIAGELFF	TGTGCCAGCAGCCTAGGACAGGGAATAGCCGGGGAGCTGTTTTTT
TRBJ2-7	NA	TRBV11-2	NA	CASSLELADYEQYF	TGTGCCAGCAGCTTAGAACTAGCCGACTACGAGCAGTACTTC
TRBJ2-1	NA	TRBV27	NA	CASSPLGGAYNEQFF	TGTGCCAGCAGCCCTCTCGGGGGAGCCTACAATGAGCAGTTCTTC
TRBJ2-7	TRBD1	TRBV5-1	NA	CASSSYLGQGYEQYF	TGCGCCAGCAGCTCCTACCTAGGACAGGGTTACGAGCAGTACTTC
TRBJ2-7	TRBD2	TRBV4-2	NA	CASSQSGLESYEQYF	TGTGCCAGCAGCCAGTCGGGACTAGAATCCTACGAGCAGTACTTC
TRBJ1-4	NA	TRBV19	NA	CASSSLSGAREKLFF	TGTGCCAGTAGTTCCCTTTCAGGGGCGCGAGAAAAACTGTTTTTT
TRBJ1-5	NA	TRBV2	once	CASSFMVLLAQPQHF	TGTGCCAGCAGCTTTATGGTCCTTCTGGCTCAGCCCCAGCATTTT
TRBJ2-7	TRBD2	TRBV5-6	NA	CASSLVSSGVDYEQYF	TGTGCCAGCAGCTTGGTATCCAGCGGGGTAGACTACGAGCAGTACTTC
TRBJ1-2	NA	TRBV2	NA	CASSEARLEGPYGYTF	TGTGCCAGCAGTGAAGCGCGGTTGGAAGGCCCCTATGGCTACACCTTC
TRBJ2-4	NA	TRBV27	NA	CASSLRGAKNIQYF	TGTGCCAGCAGTTTACGAGGAGCCAAAAACATTCAGTACTTC
TRBJ1-1	NA	TRBV5-5	once	CASSWGRDTEAFF	TGTGCCAGCAGCTGGGGCAGGGACACTGAAGCTTTCTTT
TRBJ1-1	TRBD1	TRBV7-9	NA	CASSFGGTGDMNTEAFF	TGTGCCAGCAGCTTCGGCGGGACAGGGGACATGAACACTGAAGCTTTCTTT
TRBJ2-1	TRBD2	TRBV4-1	NA	CASGQPGTRGWNEQFF	TGCGCCAGCGGCCAACCCGGGACTAGGGGTTGGAATGAGCAGTTCTTC
TRBJ2-3	TRBD1	TRBV28	NA	CASSRRGQVGRTDTQYF	TGTGCCAGCAGTCGTCGGGGACAGGTGGGTCGGACAGATACGCAGTATTTT
TRBJ2-1	NA	TRBV19	NA	CASSTDGGVYNEQFF	TGTGCCAGTAGTACCGACGGGGGAGTATACAATGAGCAGTTCTTC
TRBJ1-3	NA	TRBV21-1	once	CASDRDRYGNTIYF	TGTGCCAGCGATCGAGACAGGTATGGAAACACCATATATTTT
TRBJ2-1	NA	TRBV14	NA	CASSPLRGGSYNEQFF	TGTGCCAGCAGCCCCCTCAGGGGTGGCTCCTACAATGAGCAGTTCTTC
TRBJ1-1	NA	TRBV7-3	NA	CASSLQGVGGGAYTEAFF	TGTGCCAGCAGCTTACAGGGTGTTGGGGGGGGCGCCTACACTGAAGCTTTCTTT
TRBJ2-3	NA	TRBV6-5	NA	CASSDLIYSTDTQYF	TGTGCCAGCAGTGACTTAATCTATAGCACAGATACGCAGTATTTT
TRBJ2-7	NA	TRBV5-1	NA	CASSPNIHEQYF	TGCGCCAGCAGCCCCAACATTCACGAGCAGTACTTC
TRBJ2-7	NA	TRBV4-1	NA	CASSQRGQNYEQYF	TGCGCCAGCAGCCAAAGAGGACAGAACTACGAGCAGTACTTC
TRBJ2-1	TRBD2	TRBV2	once	CASSAWTSRAYNEQFF	TGTGCCAGCAGTGCGTGGACTAGCCGGGCCTACAATGAGCAGTTCTTC
TRBJ2-3	NA	TRBV7-9	NA	CASSRSRREGLSDTQYF	TGTGCCAGCAGCCGCTCGCGGCGCGAAGGCCTTTCAGATACGCAGTATTTT
TRBJ1-4	NA	TRBV4-2	few	CASSQDLQGNEKLFF	TGTGCCAGCAGCCAAGATCTTCAGGGTAATGAAAAACTGTTTTTT
TRBJ1-2	TRBD1	TRBV5-1	NA	CASSPGDSVYGYTF	TGCGCCAGCAGCCCGGGGGACAGCGTGTATGGCTACACCTTC
TRBJ2-1	NA	TRBV7-2	few	CASSLAFYEQFF	TGTGCCAGCAGCTTAGCGTTCTATGAGCAGTTCTTC
TRBJ1-3	TRBD1	TRBV28	NA	CASITGQGSGNTIYF	TGTGCCAGCATTACGGGACAGGGTTCTGGAAACACCATATATTTT
TRBJ1-6	TRBD1	TRBV5-4	NA	CASSTGTGGDSPLHF	TGTGCCAGCAGCACGGGGACAGGAGGGGATTCACCCCTCCACTTT
TRBJ1-5	NA	TRBV6-5	NA	CASAGTDQPQHF	TGTGCCAGCGCCGGAACAGATCAGCCCCAGCATTTT
TRBJ1-2	TRBD1	TRBV6-6	NA	CASSPGDRGYTF	TGTGCCAGCAGTCCGGGGGACAGGGGCTACACCTTC
TRBJ2-7	TRBD2	TRBV19	NA	CASSIAGTSSYEQYF	TGTGCCAGTAGTATTGCAGGGACTAGCTCCTACGAGCAGTACTTC
TRBJ2-1	NA	TRBV7-2	NA	CASSSTGTPYNEQFF	TGTGCCAGCAGCTCGACAGGTACCCCCTACAATGAGCAGTTCTTC
TRBJ2-1	TRBD1	TRBV5-1	once	CASSKGQGAPEQFF	TGCGCCAGCAGCAAGGGACAGGGGGCACCTGAGCAGTTCTTC
TRBJ2-1	TRBD1	TRBV7-8	NA	CASSSRGTGSYNEQFF	TGTGCCAGCAGCTCCAGAGGGACAGGGTCCTACAATGAGCAGTTCTTC
TRBJ2-7	TRBD1	TRBV13	NA	CASSTKDRAYYEQYF	TGTGCCAGCAGCACTAAGGACAGGGCGTACTACGAGCAGTACTTC
TRBJ2-7	TRBD1	TRBV29-1	NA	CSAGGQGTNEQYF	TGCAGCGCTGGGGGACAGGGAACAAACGAGCAGTACTTC
TRBJ2-6	NA	TRBV5-1	NA	CASSPLPPGTGANVLTF	TGCGCCAGCAGCCCCCTCCCTCCGGGGACAGGGGCCAACGTCCTGACTTTC
TRBJ1-1	TRBD1	TRBV28	many	CASSRPGQLHTEAFF	TGTGCCAGCAGTCGTCCGGGACAGCTACACACTGAAGCTTTCTTT
TRBJ1-6	TRBD1	TRBV2	NA	CASSRSGGFYNSPLHF	TGTGCCAGTAGCCGTTCAGGGGGTTTCTATAATTCACCCCTCCACTTT
TRBJ1-2	TRBD1	TRBV11-2	NA	CASSSLAGGLGGYTF	TGTGCCAGCAGCTCTCTGGCAGGGGGCTTGGGCGGCTACACCTTC
TRBJ2-4	NA	TRBV19	NA	CARTVKEVEGGNIQYF	TGTGCCCGTACGGTCAAGGAAGTCGAGGGAGGAAACATTCAGTACTTC
TRBJ1-2	TRBD1	TRBV6-6	NA	CASSYPTGGTNYGYTF	TGTGCCAGCAGTTACCCGACAGGGGGGACTAACTATGGCTACACCTTC
TRBJ2-3	TRBD1	TRBV7-3	few	CASSLTGGGDTQYF	TGTGCCAGCAGCTTGACAGGGGGCGGGGATACGCAGTATTTT
TRBJ2-7	NA	TRBV6-5	NA	CASGQGISYEQYF	TGTGCCAGCGGTCAGGGAATCTCCTACGAGCAGTACTTC
TRBJ1-6	TRBD1	TRBV19	NA	CASSISDRALHF	TGTGCCAGTAGTATATCCGACAGGGCTCTCCACTTT
TRBJ2-5	NA	TRBV7-9	NA	CASSLRGGGLQETQYF	TGTGCCAGCAGCTTAAGGGGAGGGGGTCTTCAAGAGACCCAGTACTTC
TRBJ2-2	TRBD2	TRBV5-6	NA	CASSPLLRGGPGELFF	TGTGCCAGCAGCCCCCTCCTACGGGGGGGCCCCGGGGAGCTGTTTTTT
TRBJ2-7	TRBD1	TRBV15	NA	CATSRDGGTGSFEQYF	TGTGCCACCAGCAGAGATGGCGGGACAGGGTCCTTCGAGCAGTACTTC
TRBJ1-1	NA	TRBV5-6	NA	CASSVGAWNTEAFF	TGTGCCAGCAGCGTCGGAGCATGGAACACTGAAGCTTTCTTT
TRBJ2-5	TRBD1	TRBV11-2	few	CASSIPGTGETQYF	TGTGCCAGCAGCATCCCCGGGACAGGAGAGACCCAGTACTTC